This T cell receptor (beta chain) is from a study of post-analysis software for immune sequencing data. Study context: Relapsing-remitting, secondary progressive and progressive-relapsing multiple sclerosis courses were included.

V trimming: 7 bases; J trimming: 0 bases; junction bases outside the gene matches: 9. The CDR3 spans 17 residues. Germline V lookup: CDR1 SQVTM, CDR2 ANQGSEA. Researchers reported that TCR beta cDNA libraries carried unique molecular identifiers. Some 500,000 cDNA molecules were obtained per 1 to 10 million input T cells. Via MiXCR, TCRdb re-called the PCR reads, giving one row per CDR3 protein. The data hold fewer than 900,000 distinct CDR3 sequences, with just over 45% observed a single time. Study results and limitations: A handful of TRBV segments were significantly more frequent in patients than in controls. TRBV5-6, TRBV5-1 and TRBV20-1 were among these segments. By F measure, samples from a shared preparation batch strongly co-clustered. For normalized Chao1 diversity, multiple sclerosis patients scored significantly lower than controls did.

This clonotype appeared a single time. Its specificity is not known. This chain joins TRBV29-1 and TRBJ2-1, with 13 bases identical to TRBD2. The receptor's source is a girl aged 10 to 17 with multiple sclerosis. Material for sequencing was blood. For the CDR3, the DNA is TGCAGCGCGGGGGGACTAGCGGGAAAAAGCTCCTACAATGAGCAGTTCTTC. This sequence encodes CSAGGLAGKSSYNEQFF.